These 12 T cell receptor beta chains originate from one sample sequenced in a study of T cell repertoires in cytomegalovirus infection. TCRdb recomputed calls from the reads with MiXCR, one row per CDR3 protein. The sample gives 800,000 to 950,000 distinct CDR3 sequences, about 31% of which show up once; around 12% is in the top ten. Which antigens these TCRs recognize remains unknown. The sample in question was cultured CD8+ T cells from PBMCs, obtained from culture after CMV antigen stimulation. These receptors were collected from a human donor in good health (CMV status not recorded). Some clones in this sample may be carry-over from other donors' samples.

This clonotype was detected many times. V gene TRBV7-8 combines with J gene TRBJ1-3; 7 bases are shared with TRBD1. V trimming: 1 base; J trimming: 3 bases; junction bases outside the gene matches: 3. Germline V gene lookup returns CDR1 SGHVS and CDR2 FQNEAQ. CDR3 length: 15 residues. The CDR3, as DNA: TGTGCCAGCAGCTTAGAGGGGGCGCTTGGAAACACCATATATTTT. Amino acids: CASSLEGALGNTIYF.

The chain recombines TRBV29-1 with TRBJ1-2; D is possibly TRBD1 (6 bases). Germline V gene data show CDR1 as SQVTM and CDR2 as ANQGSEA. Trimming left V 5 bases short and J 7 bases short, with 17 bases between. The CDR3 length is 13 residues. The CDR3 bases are TGCAGCGTTAGGGACGCCAAAGGGGGTGGCTACACCTTC. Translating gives CSVRDAKGGGYTF. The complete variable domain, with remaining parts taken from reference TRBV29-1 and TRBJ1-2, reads SAVISQKPSRDICQRGTSLTIQCQVDSQVTMMFWYRQQPGQSLTLIATANQGSEATYESGFVIDKFPISRPNLTFSTLTVSNMSPEDSSIYLCSVRDAKGGGYTFGSGTRLTVV.

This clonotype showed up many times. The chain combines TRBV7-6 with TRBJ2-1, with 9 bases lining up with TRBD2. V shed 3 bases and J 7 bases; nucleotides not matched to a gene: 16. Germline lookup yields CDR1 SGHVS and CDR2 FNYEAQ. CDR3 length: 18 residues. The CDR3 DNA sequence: TGTGCCAGCAGCTTTCTTTTTTTGGGCGGGGGGGCCGAGAATGAGCAGTTCTTC. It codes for CASSFLFLGGGAENEQFF.

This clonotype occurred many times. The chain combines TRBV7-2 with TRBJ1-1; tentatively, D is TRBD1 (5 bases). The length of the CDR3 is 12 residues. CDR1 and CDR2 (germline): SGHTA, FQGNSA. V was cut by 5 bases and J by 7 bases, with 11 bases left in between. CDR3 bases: TGTGCCAGCAGCGGGGGAACAGTTGAAGCTTTCTTT. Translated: CASSGGTVEAFF.

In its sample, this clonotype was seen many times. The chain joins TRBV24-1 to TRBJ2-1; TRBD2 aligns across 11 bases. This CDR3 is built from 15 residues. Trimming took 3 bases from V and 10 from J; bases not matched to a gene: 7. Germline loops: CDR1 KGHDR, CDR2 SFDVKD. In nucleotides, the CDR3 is TGTGCCACCAGTGATCCTAGCGGGGGGTGGAGAGAGCAGTTCTTC. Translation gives CATSDPSGGWREQFF.

CDR3 residues: CASSYSELDTQYF. DNA for the CDR3: TGTGCCAGCAGTTACTCAGAGTTAGATACGCAGTATTTT. The rearrangement uses TRBV6-5 and TRBJ2-3; D unresolved. The CDR3 loop spans 13 amino acids. Germline CDR1 reads MNHEY; CDR2 reads SVGAGI. Trimming took 0 bases from V and 5 from J, leaving 6 bases between them.

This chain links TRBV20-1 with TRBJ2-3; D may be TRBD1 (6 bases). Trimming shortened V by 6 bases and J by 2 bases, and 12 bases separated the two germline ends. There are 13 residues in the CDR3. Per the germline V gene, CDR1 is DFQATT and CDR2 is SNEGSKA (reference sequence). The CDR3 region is CSAPGQLTDTQYF. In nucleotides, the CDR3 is TGCAGTGCCCCTGGACAGCTCACAGATACGCAGTATTTT.

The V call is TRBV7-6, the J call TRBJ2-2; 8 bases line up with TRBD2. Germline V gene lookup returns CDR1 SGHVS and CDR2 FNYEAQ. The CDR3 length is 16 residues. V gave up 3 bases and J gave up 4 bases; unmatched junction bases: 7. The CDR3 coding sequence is TGTGCCAGCAGCTTCGGGAGGGGCCCGGCCACCGGGGAGCTGTTTTTT. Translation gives CASSFGRGPATGELFF.

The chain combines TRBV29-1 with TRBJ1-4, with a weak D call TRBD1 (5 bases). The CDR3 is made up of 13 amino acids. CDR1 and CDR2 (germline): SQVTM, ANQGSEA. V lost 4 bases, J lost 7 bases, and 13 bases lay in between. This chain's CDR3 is CSVVGWRGEKLFF. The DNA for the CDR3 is TGCAGCGTTGTCGGATGGAGGGGTGAAAAACTGTTTTTT. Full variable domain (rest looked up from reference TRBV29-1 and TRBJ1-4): SAVISQKPSRDICQRGTSLTIQCQVDSQVTMMFWYRQQPGQSLTLIATANQGSEATYESGFVIDKFPISRPNLTFSTLTVSNMSPEDSSIYLCSVVGWRGEKLFFGSGTQLSVL.

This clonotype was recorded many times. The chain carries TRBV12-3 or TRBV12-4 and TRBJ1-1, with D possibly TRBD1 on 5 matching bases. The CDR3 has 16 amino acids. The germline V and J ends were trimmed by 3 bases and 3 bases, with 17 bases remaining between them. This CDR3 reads CASSFPPGFVDTEAFF. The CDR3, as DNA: TGTGCCAGCAGTTTCCCACCAGGGTTCGTGGACACTGAAGCTTTCTTT.

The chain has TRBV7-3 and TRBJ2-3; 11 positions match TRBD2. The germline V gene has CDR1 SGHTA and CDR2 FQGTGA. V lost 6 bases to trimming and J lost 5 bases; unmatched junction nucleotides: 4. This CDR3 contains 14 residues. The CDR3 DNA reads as TGTGCCAGCAGTAGCGGGGGGGCGGGAGATACGCAGTATTTT. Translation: CASSSGGAGDTQYF. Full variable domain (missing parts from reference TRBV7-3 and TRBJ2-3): GAGVSQTPSNKVTEKGKYVELRCDPISGHTALYWYRQSLGQGPEFLIYFQGTGAADDSGLPNDRFFAVRPEGSVSTLKIQRTERGDSAVYLCASSSGGAGDTQYFGPGTRLTVL.

CDR3: CASSYSALDTQYF. As DNA, the CDR3 is TGTGCCAGCAGTTACTCAGCTCTGGATACGCAGTATTTT. The chain recombines TRBV6-6 with TRBJ2-3; D is undetermined. Germline V gene sequence: CDR1 MNHNY, CDR2 SVGAGI (reference sequence). The CDR3 is 13 residues long. Between the trimmed V and J ends, which lost 0 bases and 6 bases, there was a span of 7 bases.